The 27 T cell receptor beta chains below all came from one sample that was sequenced in a study of blood T cell repertoires in COVID-19 (dated by TCRdb to 2019 to 2021). Library method: the immunoSEQ multiplex PCR assay. TCRdb limited this immuneACCESS table to in-frame rearrangements with V and J called. A share of clones is missing; checked studies link under half to unresolved V genes, and the rest is unexplained. The sample has about 370,000 clones on record, 80% to 90% of them singletons. The leading ten clones occupy approximately 3% of the sample. Sample: peripheral blood. These receptors all come from a woman aged 25-40 years with COVID-19, enrolled during active disease.

V and J are TRBV5-4 and TRBJ2-5; D is possibly TRBD1 (5 bases). Deletions cut 0 bases from V and 6 bases from J, with 12 bases between. Germline CDR1 is SGHNT and CDR2 is YYREEE (reference sequence). The CDR3 consists of 14 residues. CDR3 coding DNA: TGTGCCAGCAGCTTGGCCGGCAGGGTACAGACCCAGTACTTC. Its translation: CASSLAGRVQTQYF.

This chain connects TRBV27 to TRBJ1-1, with D tentatively TRBD1 (5 bases). The CDR3 is 14 residues long. V gave up 5 bases and J gave up 1 base, with 11 bases separating them. CDR1 is MNHEY, CDR2 SMNVEV, per germline (reference sequence). The CDR3 DNA reads as TGTGCCAGCAGTCCAGGGATCCGGAACACTGAAGCTTTCTTT. This codes for CASSPGIRNTEAFF.

The chain carries TRBV5-1 and TRBJ2-1; 8 bases are shared with TRBD2. The CDR3 has 13 residues. The germline gives CDR1 SGHRS, CDR2 YFSETQ. The V and J ends lost 3 bases and 6 bases, in that order; junction bases with no gene match: 2. In DNA, the CDR3 is TGCGCCAGCAGCTGGGCGGGGGGCAATGAGCAGTTCTTC. It codes for CASSWAGGNEQFF.

The chain couples TRBV14 to TRBJ1-2; 10 nucleotides align to TRBD1. The CDR3 runs to 15 residues. The germline V gene has CDR1 SGHDN and CDR2 FVKESK. Trimming at V came to 1 base and at J to 5 bases, leaving 4 bases not matched to a gene. The CDR3 DNA sequence: TGTGCCAGCAGCCAAGGAGGGACAGGGGCTTATGGCTACACCTTC. It encodes CASSQGGTGAYGYTF. The complete variable domain, with remaining parts taken from reference TRBV14 and TRBJ1-2, reads EAGVTQFPSHSVIEKGQTVTLRCDPISGHDNLYWYRRVMGKEIKFLLHFVKESKQDESGMPNNRFLAERTGGTYSTLKVQPAELEDSGVYFCASSQGGTGAYGYTFGSGTRLTVV.

V gene TRBV6-2 or TRBV6-3 combines with J gene TRBJ2-1, with 7 bases identical to TRBD2. Germline CDR1 MNHEY, CDR2 SVGEGT. V shed 0 bases and J 0 bases; nucleotides not matched to a gene: 11. The CDR3 loop spans 19 amino acids. Written as DNA, the CDR3 is TGTGCCAGCAGTTACTCTAGAGCGGGACGCACCTACTCCTACAATGAGCAGTTCTTC. Protein sequence: CASSYSRAGRTYSYNEQFF.

The chain is built from TRBV5-4 and TRBJ2-5; tentative D call: TRBD2 (6 bases). Deletions cut 3 bases from V and 5 bases from J, with 11 bases between. The CDR3 covers 13 residues. Germline-derived CDR1 and CDR2 are SGHNT and YYREEE (reference sequence). The CDR3 bases are TGTGCCAGCAGCTCCCCAGGGAGGGAGACCCAGTACTTC. This translates into CASSSPGRETQYF.

The chain recombines TRBV3-1 (or the pseudogene TRBV3-2) with TRBJ1-4; D unresolved. CDR3 length equals 14 residues. CDR1 is LGHDT and CDR2 is YNNKEL in the germline V gene (reference sequence). With 1 base removed from V and 7 bases from J, the gap between germline ends came to 10 bases. The CDR3 region has the DNA TGTGCCAGCAGCCAAGTGGAGTCGGGTGAAAAACTGTTTTTT. Amino acids: CASSQVESGEKLFF.

The chain employs TRBV3-1 (or the pseudogene TRBV3-2) and TRBJ1-1, with a tentative D call TRBD1 (5 bases). The length of the CDR3 is 10 residues. The germline gives CDR1 LGHDT, CDR2 YNNKEL (reference sequence). With 6 bases removed from V and 7 bases from J, the gap between germline ends came to 6 bases. The CDR3 sequence is CASRQDEAFF. In DNA, the CDR3 is TGTGCCAGCAGACAGGATGAAGCTTTCTTT.

This clone appeared once. The chain recombines TRBV4-2 with TRBJ2-3; D is ambiguous. Germline CDR1 and CDR2: LGHNA and YNFKEQ. Trimming stripped 0 bases from V and 0 bases from J, with 13 bases between. The CDR3 is 17 amino acids. This CDR3 reads CASSQDWAIRSTDTQYF. CDR3 sequence (DNA): TGTGCCAGCAGCCAAGACTGGGCAATCCGGAGCACAGATACGCAGTATTTT.

V and J are TRBV30 and TRBJ2-1; D possibly corresponds to TRBD2 (5 bases). V was cut by 2 bases and J by 1 base, with 18 bases left in between. Germline values: CDR1 GTSNPN, CDR2 SVGIG (reference sequence). The CDR3 covers 17 residues. The CDR3 loop is CAWSIGLGRYSYNEQFF. In DNA, the CDR3 is TGTGCCTGGAGTATCGGACTGGGCCGATATTCCTACAATGAGCAGTTCTTC.

This rearrangement joins TRBV6-6 to TRBJ2-5; D is perhaps TRBD2 (5 bases). The length of the CDR3 is 14 residues. V gave up 0 bases and J gave up 7 bases, with 12 bases separating them. CDR1 is MNHNY, CDR2 SVGAGI, per germline (reference sequence). In DNA form, the CDR3 reads TGTGCCAGCAGTTACTCGAGAACCAGCGGGACCCAGTACTTC. Translating gives CASSYSRTSGTQYF.

The chain uses TRBV4-3 and TRBJ2-7; D perhaps matches TRBD1 (6 bases). Trimming shortened V by 4 bases and J by 5 bases, and 24 bases separated the two germline ends. Germline CDR1 reads LGHNA; CDR2 reads YSLEER. The CDR3 contains 17 residues. The chain's CDR3 is CASSLLPGHRLYNEQYF. The DNA of the CDR3 is TGCGCCAGCAGCCTGTTACCGGGACACCGACTTTATAACGAGCAGTACTTC.

The chain couples TRBV24-1 to TRBJ2-7, with 10 bases lining up with TRBD1. The J segment lost 5 bases and the V segment lost 4 bases, leaving 10 bases of the junction unmatched. In germline, CDR1 is KGHDR, CDR2 SFDVKD. This CDR3 spans 16 amino acids. The CDR3: CATSDPRQGALNEQYF. The CDR3 DNA sequence: TGTGCCACCAGTGACCCAAGACAGGGGGCGTTGAACGAGCAGTACTTC.

The chain has TRBV7-6 and TRBJ2-1, with D tentatively TRBD2 (6 bases). CDR1 SGHVS and CDR2 FNYEAQ come from the germline V gene. CDR3 length: 15 amino acids. V shed 4 bases and J shed 0 bases, with 10 bases lying between them. The CDR3 region has the DNA TGTGCCAGCAGCTCAGACGGGAGCTCCTACAATGAGCAGTTCTTC. Amino acids: CASSSDGSSYNEQFF.

This rearrangement joins TRBV7-2 to TRBJ2-7; 8 bases are a match to TRBD2. V trimming: 0 bases; J trimming: 2 bases; junction bases outside the gene matches: 9. The CDR3 runs to 17 residues. The germline CDR1 and CDR2 sequences are SGHTA and FQGNSA. The DNA of the CDR3 is TGTGCCAGCAGCTTAGCAGCGGGAGTAGGGGGACCCTACGAGCAGTACGTC. It yields the protein CASSLAAGVGGPYEQYV.

This clone appeared a few times. The DNA for the CDR3 is TGTGCCAGCAGCTTAGGGCAGGGACAGTTCTTC. It codes for CASSLGQGQFF. J is TRBJ2-1 and V is TRBV11-3; D possibly corresponds to TRBD1 (5 bases). Trimming removed 1 base from V and 13 bases from J, with 8 bases in between. CDR3 size: 11 residues. The germline V gene encodes CDR1 SGHNT and CDR2 YENEEA.

In nucleotides, the CDR3 is TGTGCCAGCAGCGTACGGGGGGATATGGGGAATTCACCCCTCCACTTT. This sequence encodes CASSVRGDMGNSPLHF. This chain links TRBV9 with TRBJ1-6; D perhaps matches TRBD1 (5 bases). The CDR3 loop spans 16 amino acids. Trimming removed 1 base at V and 7 bases at J, with 15 bases between. Germline V gene lookup returns CDR1 SGDLS and CDR2 YYNGEE. The full variable domain, completed using reference TRBV9 and TRBJ1-6, is DSGVTQTPKHLITATGQRVTLRCSPRSGDLSVYWYQQSLDQGLQFLIQYYNGEERAKGNILERFSAQQFPDLHSELNLSSLELGDSALYFCASSVRGDMGNSPLHFGNGTRLTVT.

The chain joins TRBV7-2 to TRBJ1-1; possibly TRBD1 for D (6 bases). The CDR3 sequence is 14 residues long. Looked up from germline, CDR1 is SGHTA and CDR2 is FQGNSA. Trimming removed 0 bases at V and 4 bases at J, with 9 bases between. CDR3 DNA: TGTGCCAGCAGCTTAGCTATACAGGGCACTGAAGCTTTCTTT. Translated, it gives CASSLAIQGTEAFF.

The chain couples TRBV7-8 to TRBJ2-1; 10 nucleotides align to TRBD1. Germline trimming cut 5 bases from V and 1 base from J; bases unmatched to any gene: 14. Germline V gives CDR1 SGHVS, CDR2 FQNEAQ. The CDR3 is 19 amino acids. The CDR3 nucleotides are TGTGCCAGCAGCATACGGCGAACCGGGACAGGGGCATCCTACAATGAGCAGTTCTTC. This gives the protein CASSIRRTGTGASYNEQFF.

This chain joins TRBV11-2 and TRBJ2-7; 8 positions match TRBD1. The junction had 8 bases not matched to a gene; V was cut back by 4 bases and J by 3 bases. Per the germline V gene, CDR1 is SGHAT and CDR2 is FQNNGV. CDR3 size: 15 residues. This chain's CDR3 is CASSWGQGALYEQYF. The CDR3 nucleotides are TGTGCCAGCAGCTGGGGCCAGGGGGCCCTCTACGAGCAGTACTTC.

V usage is TRBV19 and J usage is TRBJ1-5, with D perhaps TRBD1 (6 bases). The V gene lost 9 bases and the J gene lost 6 bases, with 15 bases spanning the gap. Germline assignment: CDR1 LNHDA and CDR2 SQIVND (reference sequence). This CDR3 region has 13 residues. The CDR3 coding sequence is TGTGCCAGCAGCCCAGGGGCGGTTCAGCCCCAGCATTTT. Translating gives CASSPGAVQPQHF.

The rearrangement uses TRBV4-2 and TRBJ2-3; tentatively, D is TRBD2 (6 bases). The CDR3 is 20 residues long. Germline V CDR1 and CDR2: LGHNA, YNFKEQ. V was clipped by 1 base and J by 0 bases, with 23 bases between them. CDR3 in DNA: TGTGCCAGCAGCCAAGTGCGGAGCGGGTCCCCCACCCTTAGCACAGATACGCAGTATTTT. It encodes CASSQVRSGSPTLSTDTQYF.

The V call is TRBV24-1, the J call TRBJ2-2, with 7 bases that match TRBD1. In germline, CDR1 is KGHDR, CDR2 SFDVKD. The V and J ends lost 4 bases and 3 bases, in that order; junction bases with no gene match: 7. This CDR3 contains 16 residues. CDR3: CATSDSGTDYTGELFF. DNA for the CDR3: TGTGCCACCAGTGACTCCGGGACAGATTACACCGGGGAGCTGTTTTTT.

The DNA for the CDR3 is TGTGCCAGCAGTTTATCAGGGGTCGACTATGGCTACACCTTC. The encoded protein is CASSLSGVDYGYTF. This chain links TRBV27 with TRBJ1-2; D perhaps matches TRBD1 (5 bases). This CDR3 region has 14 residues. V gave up 0 bases and J gave up 3 bases, with 8 bases separating them. Germline V gene sequence: CDR1 MNHEY, CDR2 SMNVEV (reference sequence).

This chain uses TRBV5-4 with TRBJ2-1, with a weak D call TRBD1 (6 bases). The CDR3 covers 16 residues. V was cut by 3 bases and J by 6 bases, with 19 bases left in between. Germline-derived CDR1 and CDR2 are SGHNT and YYREEE (reference sequence). CDR3 in amino acids: CASSSPGTKWSNEQFF. The CDR3, as DNA: TGTGCCAGCAGCTCCCCCGGGACAAAATGGTCCAATGAGCAGTTCTTC.

V is TRBV7-2 and J is TRBJ1-4; D perhaps matches TRBD1 (5 bases). Trimming removed 2 bases at V and 6 bases at J, with 13 bases between. The length of the CDR3 is 15 residues. The germline V gene has CDR1 SGHTA and CDR2 FQGNSA. CDR3 sequence reads: CASSLSGGVYEKLFF. The CDR3 DNA is TGTGCCAGCAGCTTAAGTGGGGGGGTCTATGAAAAACTGTTTTTT. Filled out from reference TRBV7-2 and TRBJ1-4, the complete variable domain reads GAGVSQSPSNKVTEKGKDVELRCDPISGHTALYWYRQSLGQGLEFLIYFQGNSAPDKSGLPSDRFSAERTGGSVSTLTIQRTQQEDSAVYLCASSLSGGVYEKLFFGSGTQLSVL.

The chain employs TRBV5-4 and TRBJ2-7; D is uncertain. V lost 0 bases and J lost 3, with 10 bases in between. The CDR3 spans 14 residues. The germline gives CDR1 SGHNT, CDR2 YYREEE (reference sequence). The CDR3 bases are TGTGCCAGCAGCTTGGTGCCGGGTTACTACGAGCAGTACGTC. It translates to CASSLVPGYYEQYV.